The clone carrying this T cell receptor (beta chain) was detected only once. The data derive from a study of T cell responses to AZD1222 COVID-19 vaccine. The assay was immunoSEQ multiplex PCR, and TCRdb's table has in-frame clones only and misses some. The data contain 50,000 or so clones, about 90% of them singletons. The origin of this receptor is an adult in good health. Sample: peripheral blood, taken on day 0 of AZD1222 vaccination.

CDR3 loop: CASSQSNEKLFF. The CDR3 bases are TGTGCCAGCAGCCAAAGTAATGAAAAACTGTTTTTT. The V gene is TRBV3-1 (or the pseudogene TRBV3-2), the J gene TRBJ1-4; no reliable D call. V lost 2 bases and J 4 bases, leaving 2 bases between the germline ends. The CDR3 contains 12 residues. Germline values: CDR1 LGHDT, CDR2 YNNKEL (reference sequence).